The T cell receptor (beta chain) under discussion was sequenced for a study of Graves' ophthalmopathy and Graves' hyperthyroidism. The study's findings and limits: Prediction of ophthalmopathy progression reached roughly 70% sensitivity and approximately 74% specificity.

RNA transcripts provided the template for amplifying TCR beta CDR3 regions. First-round RT-PCR relied on HTBI primers, and a second-round multiplex PCR came next. TCRdb reprocessed the multiplex PCR reads with MiXCR, giving one entry per CDR3 protein. Of approximately 160,000 distinct CDR3 sequences listed, less than 45% are singletons. CDR3 length: 15 amino acids. The V gene lost 1 base and the J gene lost 8 bases, with 17 bases spanning the gap. Germline CDR1 and CDR2: KGHSH and LQKENI. This clonotype was found many times. The antigen is not known. The TCR was taken from a woman in her thirties or forties with Graves' ophthalmopathy. J is TRBJ1-2 and V is TRBV18; unclear D gene. Sequenced: peripheral blood. This CDR3 reads CASSPQDALAYGYTF. The DNA of the CDR3 is TGTGCCAGCTCACCACAGGATGCATTAGCCTACGGCTACACCTTC.